This section outlines one T cell receptor beta chain sequence together with its context. Its matching antigen is unknown. The data originate from a study of cytomegalovirus exposure and HLA in healthy donors. Broader study findings: Using the classifier, cytomegalovirus status was reportedly diagnosed with high specificity and sensitivity.

The CDR3 extends over 15 amino acids. CDR1 and CDR2 from the germline V gene are MGHRA and YSYEKL. V was clipped by 1 base and J by 7 bases, with 14 bases between them. The data were produced by immunoSEQ multiplex PCR, yet TCRdb's version contains in-frame clones alone and is incomplete. The table lists roughly 250,000 clones, more than 75% of them singletons. The donors were members of the validation cohort, which comprised 120 subjects and was separate from the first cohort of 730 or so subjects. Sequenced: PBMCs. The chain has TRBV4-1 and TRBJ1-5; D is perhaps TRBD1 (5 bases). The sequence was obtained from a woman aged 25 to 39 in good health and CMV-seropositive. The CDR3 DNA reads as TGCGCCAGCAGCCAAGGCGGGGGTGCGTCCCAGCCCCAGCATTTT. Protein product: CASSQGGGASQPQHF.